This TCR beta chain was identified in a study of cytomegalovirus exposure and HLA in healthy donors. Regarding the study as a whole: Analyzed later, association rates of TCRs varied across HLA loci, with DRB1 most and HLA-C fewest. Later on, analysis showed that most CMV-associated TCR beta chains appeared to be HLA-restricted. In vitro testing confirmed a few CMV-associated chains as specific for CMV antigens.

About this clone itself: What it binds is unknown.

PCR involved 60 Vbeta and 13 Jbeta primers. Original data processing: Approximately 12 million of about 80 million unique TCR beta chains were shared, per a later count. Produced via immunoSEQ multiplex PCR; TCRdb's table is partial and in-frame only. V and J calls and clone size are as listed in that table; D and trimming were resolved from the DNA. Of 150,000 or so clones listed, around 75% are singletons. Germline V gene sequence: CDR1 MNHEY, CDR2 SVGAGI. This CDR3 contains 14 residues. V lost 6 bases, J lost 2 bases, and 4 bases stayed unmatched. This chain uses TRBV6-5 with TRBJ2-3, with 8 bases lining up with TRBD2. The clonotype was recovered from a woman aged 40 to 55 in good health and CMV-seropositive. The specimen sequenced was PBMCs. The CDR3 nucleotides are TGTGCCAGCAGCGGGAGGGCCGACACAGATACGCAGTATTTT. Protein sequence: CASSGRADTDTQYF.